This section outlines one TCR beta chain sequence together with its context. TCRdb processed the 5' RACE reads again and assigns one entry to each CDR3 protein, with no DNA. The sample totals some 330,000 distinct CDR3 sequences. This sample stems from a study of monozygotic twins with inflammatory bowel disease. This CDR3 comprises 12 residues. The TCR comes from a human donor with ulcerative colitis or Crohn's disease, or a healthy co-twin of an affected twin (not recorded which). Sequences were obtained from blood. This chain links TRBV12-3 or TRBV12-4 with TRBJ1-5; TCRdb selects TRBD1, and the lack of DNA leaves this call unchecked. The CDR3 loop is CASSDWGWTQHF.